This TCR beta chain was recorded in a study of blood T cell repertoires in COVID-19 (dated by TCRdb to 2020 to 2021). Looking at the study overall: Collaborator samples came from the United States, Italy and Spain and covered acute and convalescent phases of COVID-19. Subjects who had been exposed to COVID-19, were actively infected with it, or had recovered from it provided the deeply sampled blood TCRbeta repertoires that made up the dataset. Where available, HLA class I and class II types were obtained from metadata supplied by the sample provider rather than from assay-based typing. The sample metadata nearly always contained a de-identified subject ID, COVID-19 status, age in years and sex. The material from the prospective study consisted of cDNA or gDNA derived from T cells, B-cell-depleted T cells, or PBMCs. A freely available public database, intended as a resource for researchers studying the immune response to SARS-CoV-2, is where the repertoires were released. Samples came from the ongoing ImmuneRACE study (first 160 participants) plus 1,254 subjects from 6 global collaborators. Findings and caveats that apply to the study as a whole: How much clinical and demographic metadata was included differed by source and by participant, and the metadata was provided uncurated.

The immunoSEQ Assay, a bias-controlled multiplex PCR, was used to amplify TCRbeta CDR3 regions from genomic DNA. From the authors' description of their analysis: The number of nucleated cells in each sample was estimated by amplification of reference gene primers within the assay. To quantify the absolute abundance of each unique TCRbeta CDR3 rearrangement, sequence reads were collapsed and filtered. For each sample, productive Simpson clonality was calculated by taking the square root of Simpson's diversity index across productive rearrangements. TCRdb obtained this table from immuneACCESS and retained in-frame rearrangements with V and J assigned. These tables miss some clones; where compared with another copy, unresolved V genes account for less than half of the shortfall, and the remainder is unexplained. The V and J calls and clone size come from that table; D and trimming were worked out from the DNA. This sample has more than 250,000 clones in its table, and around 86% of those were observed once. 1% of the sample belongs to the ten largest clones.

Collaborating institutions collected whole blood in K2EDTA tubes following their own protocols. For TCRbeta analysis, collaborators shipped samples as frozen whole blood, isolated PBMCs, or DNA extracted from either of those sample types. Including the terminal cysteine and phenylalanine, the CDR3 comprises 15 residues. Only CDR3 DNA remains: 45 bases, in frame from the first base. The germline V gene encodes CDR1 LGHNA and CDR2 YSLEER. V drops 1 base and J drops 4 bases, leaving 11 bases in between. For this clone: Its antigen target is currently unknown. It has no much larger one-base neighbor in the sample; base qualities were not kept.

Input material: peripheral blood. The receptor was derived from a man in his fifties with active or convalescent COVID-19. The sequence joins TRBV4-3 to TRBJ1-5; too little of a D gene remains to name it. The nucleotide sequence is TGCGCCAGCAGCCAAGGAGAGTCGTGGAATCAGCCCCAGCATTTT. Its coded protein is CASSQGESWNQPQHF.